This T cell receptor (beta chain) stems from a study of cytomegalovirus exposure and HLA in healthy donors. General study results and limits: Based on reports, TCR beta sequences accurately predicted HLA-A and HLA-B alleles for most subjects.

The PCR had 60 Vbeta and 13 Jbeta primers. Assay: immunoSEQ multiplex PCR; the TCRdb copy retains only in-frame clones and omits some. The sample has 140,000 or so clones, approximately 86% seen once; the top ten hold around 0.51%. For this clone: Its cognate antigen is unknown. The identical CDR3 is also encoded by other nucleotide sequences in the sample.

The clonotype comes from a middle-aged woman in good health and CMV-seronegative. Sequencing was done on a sample of PBMCs.

The CDR3 sequence is CASSARQLNYGYTF. Written as DNA, the CDR3 is TGTGCCAGCAGCGCCCGACAGCTTAACTATGGCTACACCTTC. This chain uses TRBV9 with TRBJ1-2; D perhaps matches TRBD1 (5 bases). Germline CDR1 is SGDLS and CDR2 is YYNGEE. This CDR3 has 14 residues. V was shortened by 3 bases and J by 1 base, with 10 bases between the two germline ends.